This T cell receptor (beta chain) was captured by sequencing in a study of cytomegalovirus exposure and HLA in healthy donors. Overall study findings and caveats: In an earlier analysis, in roughly 600 donors, most V segments appeared productive either ~87% or ~30% of the time.

This CDR3 is built from 15 residues. Germline loops: CDR1 SGHVS, CDR2 FQNEAQ. After removal of 5 bases from V and 2 bases from J, the junction contained 4 bases not matched to a gene. In regard to this clone: The target antigen is unknown.

The primer mix had 60 Vbeta and 13 Jbeta primers. Profiled with immunoSEQ multiplex PCR; TCRdb holds only in-frame clones, not every one. The sample holds over 80,000 clones; roughly 79% are singletons and the top ten take approximately 6.5%. This TCR was recovered from a female donor in good health and CMV-seronegative. Sequencing was carried out using PBMCs. The chain recombines TRBV7-8 with TRBJ2-1, with 9 bases that match TRBD1. CDR3 in DNA: TGTGCCAGCAGCCTCCGGGACAGGGCCTACAATGAGCAGTTCTTC. It codes for CASSLRDRAYNEQFF.